Listed here are 2 T cell receptor beta chains from one sample, sequenced in a study of control samples from healthy donors and cancer patients. The repertoire was sequenced with immunoSEQ multiplex PCR; TCRdb's copy has only in-frame clones and lacks some. The top ten clones hold about 2.4% of a sample with about 52,000 clones, 85% to 95% of them seen once. Sequenced: blood. The receptors stem from a man aged 25-45 years in good health.

This clone was detected only once. The V call is TRBV27, the J call TRBJ1-2; 8 bases are a match to TRBD1. V was clipped by 5 bases and J by 0 bases; unmatched bases: 5. Germline assignment: CDR1 MNHEY and CDR2 SMNVEV (reference sequence). The CDR3 runs 15 residues. CDR3 DNA: TGTGCCAGCAGTGGAAGGACAGGGACTAACTATGGCTACACCTTC. Its translation is CASSGRTGTNYGYTF.

The chain is built from TRBV20-1 and TRBJ2-7, with 10 nucleotides matching TRBD2. CDR1 is DFQATT, CDR2 SNEGSKA, per germline (reference sequence). With V trimmed by 3 bases and J by 5 bases, 7 bases remained unmatched. CDR3 length: 14 amino acids. As DNA, the CDR3 is TGCAGTGCTAGTAACCTAGCGGGAGAGGACGAGCAGTACTTC. Its protein is CSASNLAGEDEQYF.